This T cell receptor beta chain appears in the sequencing data of a study of T cells in Graves' hyperthyroidism and ophthalmopathy. This CDR3 spans 15 amino acids. The V end lost 4 bases, the J end lost 2 bases, and 14 bases lay between the germline ends. CDR1 LNHDA and CDR2 SQIVND come from the germline V gene (reference sequence). Absence of ophthalmopathy progression within 18 months defined stable Graves' hyperthyroidism. Recently diagnosed hyperthyroidism of less than 2 months' duration affected patients aged 18 to 65. This clonotype has just a few counts. Amplification targeted TCR beta CDR3 regions from RNA transcripts. First-round RT-PCR of the TCR CDR3 relied on the HTBI primer set. TCRdb passed the multiplex PCR reads through MiXCR, listing each CDR3 protein once. The sample yields under 650,000 distinct CDR3 sequences, around 16% seen once.

This rearrangement joins TRBV19 to TRBJ2-5; D is unresolved. The source of this sequence is a woman aged 30 to 39 with Graves' hyperthyroidism. The sequenced material came from blood. The CDR3 bases are TGTGCCAGTAGTACGGCGCGTGCGGAGCAAGAGACCCAGTACTTC. Encoded protein: CASSTARAEQETQYF.